This entry describes one T cell receptor (beta chain). Its antigen is undetermined. This CDR3 spans 14 amino acids. Between the trimmed V and J ends, which lost 3 bases and 9 bases, there was a span of 17 bases. CDR1 and CDR2 from the germline V gene are SNHLY and FYNNEI. The data derive from a study of OX40 agonist ivuxolimab in advanced cancers. Overall study results and limits: People who partly responded at 0.1-3.0 mg/kg had some of the least clonal expansion seen. Clones of CD4+ and CD8+ blood T cells grew by week 6 at doses of 0.1 to 3.0 mg/kg.

The protocol was immunoSEQ multiplex PCR, while the TCRdb copy is restricted to in-frame clones and leaves out a portion. The sample records some 25,000 clones, around 90% being singletons. The receptor comes from an adult with an advanced solid tumor such as melanoma, head and neck, liver or kidney cancer. The chain links TRBV2 to TRBJ2-5; D possibly matches TRBD1 or TRBD2 (6 bases each). The input for sequencing was CD4+ or CD8+ T cells sorted from blood, taken in a trial of the OX40 agonist ivuxolimab. The CDR3: CASSDNGGQEPQYF. Written as DNA, the CDR3 is TGTGCCAGCAGTGACAATGGGGGGCAGGAGCCCCAGTACTTC. Together with reference TRBV2 and TRBJ2-5, the CDR3 gives the full variable domain: EPEVTQTPSHQVTQMGQEVILRCVPISNHLYFYWYRQILGQKVEFLVSFYNNEISEKSEIFDDQFSVERPDGSNFTLKIRSTKLEDSAMYFCASSDNGGQEPQYFGPGTRLLVL.